A selection of T cell receptor beta chains follows, all from one sample in a study of regulatory T cells in long-lasting Graves disease. TCRdb used MiXCR to reprocess the multiplex PCR reads, holding one entry per CDR3 protein. The data show 200,000 to 300,000 distinct CDR3 sequences, 20% seen once. The source was peripheral blood mononuclear cells (PBMCs), collected at new diagnosis, from a patient treated with antithyroid drugs. These receptors all stem from a female donor with Graves disease. CDR3s include the opening cysteine and the closing phenylalanine or tryptophan. A D gene is named only where the DNA matches it firmly. Size values are once, few and many counts, or a class for expanded clones, and some rows have none.

CDR3nt | CDR3aa | j_gene | d_gene | v_gene | abundance
TGCAGTGCTACCCAAACCGACGGGGTAGTGGTGCAGTACTTC | CSATQTDGVVVQYF | TRBJ2-7 | . | TRBV20-1 | .
TGTGCCAGCAGTTCTCTAGCGGGGCTCACAGATACGCAGTATTTT | CASSSLAGLTDTQYF | TRBJ2-3 | TRBD2 | TRBV2 | many
TGTGCCAGCAGCTTAAACCGGCAGGGGTTAACTGGGGCCAACGTCCTGACTTTC | CASSLNRQGLTGANVLTF | TRBJ2-6 | . | TRBV7-2 | many
TGTGCCAGCAGACTCGCCCCCGGGGAAGAGACCCAGTACTTC | CASRLAPGEETQYF | TRBJ2-5 | . | TRBV5-5 | many
TGTGCCAGCAGCATAAGACAAAGCAATCAGCCCCAGCATTTT | CASSIRQSNQPQHF | TRBJ1-5 | . | TRBV7-2 | many
TGTGCCAGTAGACCCCGACAGGGGGCTAGGGATGGCTACACCTTC | CASRPRQGARDGYTF | TRBJ1-2 | TRBD1 | TRBV19 | .
TGTGCCAGCAGCGACGGTTACGGTCCGGTTGGGCAGCCCCAGCATTTT | CASSDGYGPVGQPQHF | TRBJ1-5 | . | TRBV7-8 | many
TGTGCCAGCAGTCCCGGAGCCGGGAACACCGGGGAGCTGTTTTTT | CASSPGAGNTGELFF | TRBJ2-2 | . | TRBV7-8 | .
TGCAGTGCTTGGGTCGGGAGATCCTTCCAAGAGACCCAGTACTTC | CSAWVGRSFQETQYF | TRBJ2-5 | . | TRBV20-1 | many
TGCAGTGCCCTCAGAGAGGAGCAGTTCTTC | CSALREEQFF | TRBJ2-1 | . | TRBV20-1 | many
TGTGCCACCAGTGATGCCCCAGGGGGCCGGTTCACAGATACGCAGTATTTT | CATSDAPGGRFTDTQYF | TRBJ2-3 | TRBD1 | TRBV24-1 | .
TGTGCCAGCAGTTACAACGGTCGACTAGCGGGAGGGGGCGGGTACGAGCAGTACTTC | CASSYNGRLAGGGGYEQYF | TRBJ2-7 | TRBD2 | TRBV6-2/TRBV6-3 | once
TGTGCCAGCAGTTGGGACAGCTCCTACAATGAGCAGTTCTTC | CASSWDSSYNEQFF | TRBJ2-1 | TRBD1 | TRBV6-5 | many
TGTGCCAGCAAGTCCGACAGACTTAACTCCTATAATTCACCCCTCCACTTT | CASKSDRLNSYNSPLHF | TRBJ1-6 | . | TRBV6-1 | few
TGTGCCAGCAGCCTCCAGGGAAGCCTGGGCTATGGCTACACCTTC | CASSLQGSLGYGYTF | TRBJ1-2 | . | TRBV3-1 | .
TGTGCCAGCAGCGGCGCCGGGACAGGGGCGAGGAATGAGCAGTTCTTC | CASSGAGTGARNEQFF | TRBJ2-1 | TRBD1 | TRBV5-6 | .
TGTGCCAGCAGCCGCAGGGACGAGCAGTACTTC | CASSRRDEQYF | TRBJ2-7 | . | TRBV3-1 | .
TGTGCCAGCAGCCAAGGCGGCAGGTCCTACGAGCAGTACTTC | CASSQGGRSYEQYF | TRBJ2-7 | . | TRBV4-2 | .
TGTGCCTGGACCGAGCCCGGGAACTCGGAGGGTTACAATGAGCAGTTCTTC | CAWTEPGNSEGYNEQFF | TRBJ2-1 | . | TRBV30 | .
TGCAGCGCCGCCCGGCGGGGGAGGGATACGCAGTATTTT | CSAARRGRDTQYF | TRBJ2-3 | TRBD2 | TRBV29-1 | many
TGCGCCAGCAGCCAGGCTTCAGGGGGCCCCTTCTATGGCTACACCTTC | CASSQASGGPFYGYTF | TRBJ1-2 | TRBD1 | TRBV4-3 | many
TGTGCCAGCGGACGGACTAGCCTATACAATGAGCAGTTCTTC | CASGRTSLYNEQFF | TRBJ2-1 | TRBD2 | TRBV6-2/TRBV6-3 | many
TGCAGTGCTTCGGGCCAATTCGGAGAGCAGTACTTC | CSASGQFGEQYF | TRBJ2-7 | . | TRBV20-1 | many
TGTGCCAGCAGCCCTCGCCAAGTGGGGGTCTACAATGAGCAGTTCTTC | CASSPRQVGVYNEQFF | TRBJ2-1 | . | TRBV9 | many
TGCGCCAGCAGCCGGGACACCAACTATGGCTACACCTTC | CASSRDTNYGYTF | TRBJ1-2 | . | TRBV5-1 | many
TGTGCCAGCAGCCGCCGGGGCCTTAGCCAGAGGGCCAAAAACATTCAGTACTTC | CASSRRGLSQRAKNIQYF | TRBJ2-4 | . | TRBV11-2 | many
TGTGCCACCAGCAAACTTTCGGACTCCGAGACCCAGTACTTC | CATSKLSDSETQYF | TRBJ2-5 | . | TRBV15 | many
TGTGCCAGCAGCCCCATAGGGGACCGACACACCGGGGAGCTGTTTTTT | CASSPIGDRHTGELFF | TRBJ2-2 | . | TRBV7-6 | many
TGTGCCAGTAGCCTCTCAGGGGCCCTTCCCTACGAGCAGTACTTC | CASSLSGALPYEQYF | TRBJ2-7 | . | TRBV12-3/TRBV12-4 | many
TGCGCCAGCAGCTTGGGCAGAACAAGGGAGACCCAGTACTTC | CASSLGRTRETQYF | TRBJ2-5 | . | TRBV5-1 | many
TGTGCCAGCCGGGACAGTGAATACAATGAGCAGTTCTTC | CASRDSEYNEQFF | TRBJ2-1 | TRBD1 | TRBV10-3 | many
TGTGCCAGCAGCTCCGGGACATCCTATAGCAATCAGCCCCAGCATTTT | CASSSGTSYSNQPQHF | TRBJ1-5 | . | TRBV5-6 | few
TGTGCCAGCAGCTTAATGGGCGGGGGTAGCACAGATACGCAGTATTTT | CASSLMGGGSTDTQYF | TRBJ2-3 | TRBD2 | TRBV7-8 | many
TGTGCCGGTTCGGAATCTTCTGGGGCCAACGTCCTGACTTTC | CAGSESSGANVLTF | TRBJ2-6 | . | TRBV2 | many
TGTGCCAGCAGTTACGGGACAGGGGGCGGGGGCACTGAAGCTTTCTTT | CASSYGTGGGGTEAFF | TRBJ1-1 | TRBD1 | TRBV6-5 | many
TGTGCCACCAGCAGAGATGCGGCGGCTCGAGAAGCTTTCTTT | CATSRDAAAREAFF | TRBJ1-1 | . | TRBV15 | many
TGTGCCAGCAGGGGGGCCGGAGTCGTTGGCTACACCTTC | CASRGAGVVGYTF | TRBJ1-2 | . | TRBV9 | many
TGTGCCAGCAGCACCTTCGCATTCGAGGGCACAGATACGCAGTATTTT | CASSTFAFEGTDTQYF | TRBJ2-3 | . | TRBV7-2 | many
TGTGCCAGCAGTTTGACCCCCACGGGGGCCACCTACGAGCAGTACTTC | CASSLTPTGATYEQYF | TRBJ2-7 | . | TRBV28 | many
TGTGCCAGCAGCTCTACAGGGGGCGCCTCACCCCTCCACTTT | CASSSTGGASPLHF | TRBJ1-6 | TRBD1 | TRBV7-2 | few
TGTGCCAGCAGTGACACAGGGGGCGGGGAGGAGACCCAGTACTTC | CASSDTGGGEETQYF | TRBJ2-5 | TRBD1 | TRBV2 | few
TGTGCCAGCAGCCAAGGCCAGTTTAAAGAGACCCAGTACTTC | CASSQGQFKETQYF | TRBJ2-5 | . | TRBV3-1 | many
TGCAGTGCTAAAACCGCCGTAGGGACAGGGACTTCACCCCTCCACTTT | CSAKTAVGTGTSPLHF | TRBJ1-6 | TRBD1 | TRBV20-1 | .
TGTGCCAGCTCACGGGACAGGGGGCTACTAGAGACCCAGTACTTC | CASSRDRGLLETQYF | TRBJ2-5 | TRBD1 | TRBV18 | many
TGTGCCAGCAGCTTGCTCCGGACTAGCGGGAGCTCCAATGAGCAGTTCTTC | CASSLLRTSGSSNEQFF | TRBJ2-1 | TRBD2 | TRBV5-6 | many